What follows is one T cell receptor (beta chain) and its context. The data originate from a study of blood T cell repertoires in COVID-19. Clones were sequenced by immunoSEQ multiplex PCR, and TCRdb holds only the in-frame ones, with some missing. The data show a few hundred thousand clones, approximately 88% seen once. V lost 6 bases and J lost 3, with 11 bases in between. This CDR3 contains 13 residues. CDR1 is MDHEN, CDR2 SYDVKM, per germline. This clonotype was sampled from a woman in her twenties or thirties who had recovered from COVID-19. The chain carries TRBV28 and TRBJ1-1, with a weak D call TRBD1 (5 bases). The sample taken for sequencing was PBMCs or T cells enriched from blood (not recorded which). The CDR3 reads CASSSQGYTEAFF. The CDR3 DNA is TGTGCCAGCAGCTCCCAGGGTTACACTGAAGCTTTCTTT.